A single sample gave rise to the 7 T cell receptor beta chains below, sequenced in a study of technical replicates of blood from a few donors. Profiled with immunoSEQ multiplex PCR; TCRdb holds only in-frame clones, not every one. Seen here are around 80,000 clones, around 94% observed once, and the top ten hold about 0.4%. Sequenced material: T cells isolated from PBMCs. The receptors shown here come from a human donor in good health.

The rearrangement links TRBV5-1 to TRBJ1-1; D perhaps matches TRBD1 (6 bases). Deletions cut 6 bases from V and 8 bases from J, with 11 bases between. The CDR3 runs 11 residues. The germline gives CDR1 SGHRS, CDR2 YFSETQ. In DNA, the CDR3 is TGCGCCAGCATCGATGGGACAGAAGCTTTCTTT. The encoded protein is CASIDGTEAFF.

Only one count was recorded for this clone. The chain couples TRBV7-9 to TRBJ2-7, with D possibly being TRBD2 (6 bases). Trimming cost V 5 bases and J 4 bases, with 9 bases left between them. CDR1 SEHNR and CDR2 FQNEAQ come from the germline V gene (reference sequence). This CDR3 is 12 amino acids long. CDR3 nucleotides: TGTGCCAGCAGCAGGGGAGGTTACGAGCAGTACTTC. Its protein is CASSRGGYEQYF.

The chain combines TRBV6-5 with TRBJ2-1; D is uncertain. V dropped 6 bases and J dropped 8 bases, with 8 bases sitting between them. CDR1 and CDR2 (germline): MNHEY, SVGAGI. The CDR3 covers 11 residues. The CDR3 DNA reads TGTGCCAGCAGGCGCCGGGATGAGCAGTTCTTC. This encodes CASRRRDEQFF.

The chain uses TRBV29-1 and TRBJ1-2, with D perhaps TRBD1 (5 bases). Germline V lookup: CDR1 SQVTM, CDR2 ANQGSEA. The CDR3 sequence is 13 residues long. V lost 5 bases, J lost 4 bases, and 14 bases lay in between. The CDR3 loop is CSVFTAGPYGYTF. CDR3 DNA sequence: TGCAGCGTTTTTACGGCAGGGCCCTATGGCTACACCTTC.

This clone was observed once. V and J are TRBV6-5 and TRBJ1-3; no clear D gene. Trimming cost V 4 bases and J 1 base, with 5 bases left between them. This CDR3 contains 13 residues. From germline, CDR1 is MNHEY and CDR2 SVGAGI. Written as DNA, the CDR3 is TGTGCCAGCAGTTCTAGATCTGGAAACACCATATATTTT. It translates to CASSSRSGNTIYF.

The rearrangement uses TRBV10-2 and TRBJ2-7; D possibly corresponds to TRBD1 (5 bases). This CDR3 is built from 15 residues. In germline, CDR1 is WSHSY, CDR2 SAAADI. V was clipped by 8 bases and J by 3 bases, with 20 bases between them. The CDR3 protein is CASAFPRATYYEQYF. CDR3 coding DNA: TGCGCCAGCGCCTTTCCCAGGGCAACCTACTACGAGCAGTACTTC.

The V call is TRBV19, the J call TRBJ2-1, with 11 bases that match TRBD2. From germline, CDR1 is LNHDA and CDR2 SQIVND (reference sequence). V trimming: 5 bases; J trimming: 7 bases; junction bases outside the gene matches: 13. The CDR3 extends over 17 amino acids. CDR3 nucleotides: TGTGCCAGTAGTTTCCGACTAGCGGGAAGCGGTACTAATGAGCAGTTCTTC. It codes for CASSFRLAGSGTNEQFF.